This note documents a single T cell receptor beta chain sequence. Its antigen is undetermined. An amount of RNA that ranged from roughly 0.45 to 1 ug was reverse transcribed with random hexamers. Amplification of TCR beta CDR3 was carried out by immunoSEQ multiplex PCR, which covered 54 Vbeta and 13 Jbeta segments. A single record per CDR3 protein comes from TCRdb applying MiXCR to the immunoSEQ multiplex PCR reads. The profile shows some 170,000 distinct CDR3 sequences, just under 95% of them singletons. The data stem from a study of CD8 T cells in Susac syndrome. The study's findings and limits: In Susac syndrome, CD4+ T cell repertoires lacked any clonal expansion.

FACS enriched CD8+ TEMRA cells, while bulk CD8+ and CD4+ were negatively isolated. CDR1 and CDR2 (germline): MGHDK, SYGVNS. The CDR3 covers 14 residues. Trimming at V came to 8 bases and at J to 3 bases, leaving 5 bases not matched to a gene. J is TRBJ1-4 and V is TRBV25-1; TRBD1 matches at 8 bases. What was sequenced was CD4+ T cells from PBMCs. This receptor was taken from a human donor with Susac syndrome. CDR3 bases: TGTGCCAGCTCGACAGGGGAGGCTAATGAAAAACTGTTTTTT. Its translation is CASSTGEANEKLFF.